This TCR beta chain came from a study of shared clonotypes between healthy human individuals. Selected positively for CCR7 and CD45RO-negative, naive CD8 cells excluded terminally differentiated effector memory CD45RA+ cells. Donors were healthy HIV-negative adults without recently reported acute infections or vaccinations. Germline V lookup: CDR1 MNHEY, CDR2 SVGAGI. V was cut by 0 bases and J by 1 base, with 6 bases left in between. The CDR3 has 14 amino acids. Repertoires were generated with immunoSEQ multiplex PCR, while TCRdb's copy carries only in-frame clones and drops some. The table has about 2.1 million clones, 90% to 95% seen once; the top ten hold 1.5% to 2%. Turning to this clone: As yet, its antigen is unknown. The sample holds other DNA sequences that translate to the same CDR3.

Overall study results and limits: Among non-shared clonotypes, generation probabilities were lower than among those shared by all four donors.

This clonotype was sampled from a man aged 18 to 30 in good health. Some clones in this sample may be carry-over from other donors' samples. The chain has TRBV6-5 and TRBJ1-1; unclear D gene. The sequenced material came from naive CD8+ T cells from PBMCs. CDR3 DNA sequence: TGTGCCAGCAGTTACTCGTTACGGAACACTGAAGCTTTCTTT. Protein product: CASSYSLRNTEAFF.